These 28 T cell receptor beta chains originate from one sample sequenced in a study of blood T cell repertoires in COVID-19. Using immunoSEQ multiplex PCR, the repertoire was profiled, and TCRdb retains in-frame clones only, with some absent. The profile shows roughly 250,000 clones, roughly 90% of them singletons. Sequenced: peripheral blood. The receptor source for this set is a woman aged 25 to 39 with COVID-19, enrolled during active disease.

The genes are TRBV12-3 or TRBV12-4 and TRBJ1-4; D is unclear. V lost 3 bases and J 11 bases, leaving 13 bases between the germline ends. CDR3 length: 13 residues. CDR3 in DNA: TGTGCCAGCAGTTTTGGATTTGTACAGAAACTGTTTTTT. It translates to CASSFGFVQKLFF.

The rearrangement uses TRBV19 and TRBJ1-2, with TRBD1 matching 9 bases. CDR3 size: 15 residues. The germline gives CDR1 LNHDA, CDR2 SQIVND (reference sequence). V lost 3 bases, J lost 1 base, and 3 bases stayed unmatched. CDR3 nucleotide sequence: TGTGCCAGTAGTATCCGACAGGGGGGTAACTATGGCTACACCTTC. Translated, it gives CASSIRQGGNYGYTF.

The J gene is TRBJ1-1, the V gene TRBV18, with D possibly matching TRBD1 (5 bases). The CDR3 is 15 residues long. Germline assignment: CDR1 KGHSH and CDR2 LQKENI. V was pared by 0 bases and J by 0 bases, with 8 bases between. As DNA, the CDR3 is TGTGCCAGCTCACCACCGCGGGGGATGAACACTGAAGCTTTCTTT. It translates to CASSPPRGMNTEAFF.

This chain uses TRBV28 with TRBJ1-1, with 7 bases matching TRBD1. This CDR3 has 14 residues. V was clipped by 5 bases and J by 11 bases; unmatched bases: 14. Germline CDR1 is MDHEN and CDR2 is SYDVKM. CDR3: CASSIFLTGMDAFF. CDR3 coding DNA: TGTGCCAGCAGTATATTCCTGACAGGGATGGATGCTTTCTTT.

V gene TRBV14 combines with J gene TRBJ1-2, with unresolved D. Trimming took off 3 bases at V and 8 bases at J, with 13 bases between the two ends. The CDR3 is 13 residues long. Germline lookup yields CDR1 SGHDN and CDR2 FVKESK. In DNA, the CDR3 is TGTGCCAGCAGCCAGTCGTGGGAGTGGGGCTACACCTTC. This encodes CASSQSWEWGYTF.

The V gene is TRBV18, the J gene TRBJ1-1; tentatively, D is TRBD1 (6 bases). This CDR3 comprises 12 residues. Per the germline V gene, CDR1 is KGHSH and CDR2 is LQKENI. Trimming took off 6 bases at V and 5 bases at J, with 10 bases between the two ends. The CDR3 DNA reads TGTGCCAGCTCCCCTCAGGGGACTGAAGCTTTCTTT. Translation gives CASSPQGTEAFF.

The chain combines TRBV19 with TRBJ1-1; D remains unclear. V was clipped by 5 bases and J by 1 base, with 14 bases between them. CDR1 is LNHDA, CDR2 SQIVND, per germline (reference sequence). This CDR3 comprises 15 residues. The CDR3 DNA reads as TGTGCCAGTAGTCCAATAGACCGGGGGAACACTGAAGCTTTCTTT. Translated: CASSPIDRGNTEAFF.

The chain joins TRBV5-6 to TRBJ1-4, with D uncertain. Trimming took off 1 base at V and 8 bases at J, with 12 bases between the two ends. Germline values: CDR1 SGHDT, CDR2 YYEEEE. The CDR3 sequence is 14 residues long. Here the CDR3 DNA reads TGTGCCAGCAGCTTGTCCACGCGCGTCGAAAAACTGTTTTTT. Residues: CASSLSTRVEKLFF. The whole variable domain, remainder taken from reference TRBV5-6 and TRBJ1-4, is DAGVTQSPTHLIKTRGQQVTLRCSPKSGHDTVSWYQQALGQGPQFIFQYYEEEERQRGNFPDRFSGHQFPNYSSELNVNALLLGDSALYLCASSLSTRVEKLFFGSGTQLSVL.

The chain is built from TRBV6-2 or TRBV6-3 and TRBJ2-3; 8 bases fit TRBD1. The V and J ends lost 6 bases and 4 bases, in that order; junction bases with no gene match: 15. The CDR3 is 17 amino acids. CDR1 is MNHEY and CDR2 is SVGEGT in the germline V gene. DNA for the CDR3: TGTGCCAGCAGCCTTCAGGGGGCCCTCGGGGGTGCAGATACGCAGTATTTT. It translates to CASSLQGALGGADTQYF.

The chain recombines TRBV2 with TRBJ1-1, with D maybe TRBD1 (5 bases). The V and J ends lost 5 bases and 11 bases respectively, with 12 bases between them. Germline CDR1 SNHLY, CDR2 FYNNEI. The CDR3 is 11 residues long. The CDR3 protein is CASSFAGRAFF. The CDR3 DNA reads as TGTGCCAGCAGTTTCGCAGGGCGGGCTTTCTTT. Filled out from reference TRBV2 and TRBJ1-1, the complete variable domain reads EPEVTQTPSHQVTQMGQEVILRCVPISNHLYFYWYRQILGQKVEFLVSFYNNEISEKSEIFDDQFSVERPDGSNFTLKIRSTKLEDSAMYFCASSFAGRAFFGQGTRLTVV.

The chain recombines TRBV7-9 with TRBJ2-1, with unresolved D. The V and J ends lost 4 bases and 4 bases respectively, with 8 bases between them. CDR3 length: 13 residues. Germline V gives CDR1 SEHNR, CDR2 FQNEAQ (reference sequence). CDR3 coding DNA: TGTGCCAGCAGCTATGCGGTTTACAATGAGCAGTTCTTC. This sequence encodes CASSYAVYNEQFF.

This clone has just one count. V usage is TRBV19 and J usage is TRBJ2-3, with TRBD2 as a possible D gene (6 bases). Trimming took off 6 bases at V and 3 bases at J, with 10 bases between the two ends. The CDR3 extends over 13 amino acids. The germline V gene has CDR1 LNHDA and CDR2 SQIVND (reference sequence). As DNA, the CDR3 is TGTGCCAGTAGCCTGGGGGGAACAGATACGCAGTATTTT. Amino acid sequence: CASSLGGTDTQYF.

J is TRBJ2-1 and V is TRBV3-1 (or the pseudogene TRBV3-2); D may be TRBD1 (7 bases). The V gene's germline CDR1 is LGHDT and CDR2 YNNKEL (reference sequence). Trimming removed 4 bases at V and 5 bases at J, with 15 bases between. This CDR3 is built from 15 residues. CDR3: CASSLSGGRNNEQFF. For the CDR3, the DNA is TGTGCCAGCAGCCTTTCAGGGGGGCGGAACAATGAGCAGTTCTTC.

This chain uses TRBV2 with TRBJ2-3, with D perhaps matching TRBD1 (5 bases). CDR1 is SNHLY and CDR2 is FYNNEI in the germline V gene. Trimming removed 7 bases from V and 3 bases from J, with 14 bases in between. The CDR3 is 14 amino acids. The CDR3 protein is CASTARVRTDTQYF. CDR3 in DNA: TGTGCCAGCACGGCCAGGGTAAGGACAGATACGCAGTATTTT.

The J gene is TRBJ2-7, the V gene TRBV7-2, with 14 bases fitting TRBD2. The trim removed 3 bases at V and 1 base at J, leaving 2 bases unmatched. This CDR3 is built from 16 residues. Germline CDR1 reads SGHTA; CDR2 reads FQGNSA. The CDR3 reads CASSFGLAGGSYEQYF. The CDR3 bases are TGTGCCAGCAGCTTCGGACTAGCGGGGGGTTCCTACGAGCAGTACTTC.

V gene TRBV4-1 combines with J gene TRBJ2-1; TRBD2 might be the D (5 bases). Trimming removed 4 bases at V and 8 bases at J, with 15 bases between. Germline-derived CDR1 and CDR2 are MGHRA and YSYEKL. This CDR3 comprises 14 residues. The DNA of the CDR3 is TGCGCCAGCAGCCCTTGGAAAGCGGCGGATGAGCAGTTCTTC. Its protein is CASSPWKAADEQFF.

This sequence joins TRBV20-1 and TRBJ2-5, with unresolved D. This CDR3 is 11 amino acids long. V was pared by 0 bases and J by 7 bases, with 6 bases between. Germline CDR1 reads DFQATT; CDR2 reads SNEGSKA (reference sequence). This chain's CDR3 is CSARDRVTQYF. CDR3 DNA: TGCAGTGCTAGAGATCGAGTGACCCAGTACTTC.

The rearrangement links TRBV6-5 to TRBJ1-6; D uncertain. V shed 7 bases and J shed 9 bases, with 19 bases lying between them. There are 15 residues in the CDR3. From germline, CDR1 is MNHEY and CDR2 SVGAGI. The CDR3 spells CASTDDPGWGSPLHF. In DNA, the CDR3 is TGTGCCAGCACCGACGACCCGGGGTGGGGTTCACCCCTCCACTTT.

This chain connects TRBV5-1 to TRBJ2-5; D may be TRBD1 (6 bases). Germline V CDR1 and CDR2: SGHRS, YFSETQ. The CDR3 extends over 13 amino acids. Trimming removed 5 bases at V and 5 bases at J, with 13 bases between. DNA of the CDR3: TGCGCCAGCAGGGACAGTGTAGGTGAGACCCAGTACTTC. Translating gives CASRDSVGETQYF.

This chain connects TRBV5-4 to TRBJ2-7; the match to TRBD2 covers 15 bases. CDR1 is SGHNT, CDR2 YYREEE, per germline (reference sequence). V lost 4 bases to trimming and J lost 6 bases; unmatched junction nucleotides: 11. This CDR3 has 17 residues. The CDR3 coding sequence is TGTGCCAGCAGCATGGGACTAGCGGGGGGCTCACACTCCGAGCAGTACTTC. This sequence encodes CASSMGLAGGSHSEQYF.

In its sample, this clone was seen once. The genes are TRBV11-2 and TRBJ2-5; D is uncertain. The length of the CDR3 is 14 residues. Per the germline V gene, CDR1 is SGHAT and CDR2 is FQNNGV. V lost 2 bases, J lost 1 base, and 8 bases lay in between. Here the CDR3 DNA reads TGTGCCAGCAGCTTATTTGCGATCCAAGAGACCCAGTACTTC. This translates into CASSLFAIQETQYF.

The table lists this clone with a count of one. This chain links TRBV13 with TRBJ2-1; 7 nucleotides align to TRBD2. Looked up from germline, CDR1 is PRHDT and CDR2 is FYEKMQ (reference sequence). V was clipped by 3 bases and J by 0 bases; unmatched bases: 2. This CDR3 contains 15 residues. The CDR3 region has the DNA TGTGCCAGCAGCTTGGGACTAAACTCCTACAATGAGCAGTTCTTC. Amino acid sequence: CASSLGLNSYNEQFF.

The chain employs TRBV5-1 and TRBJ2-7, with 7 bases aligning to TRBD2. The CDR3 loop spans 13 amino acids. The J segment lost 2 bases and the V segment lost 5 bases, leaving 4 bases of the junction unmatched. Looked up from germline, CDR1 is SGHRS and CDR2 is YFSETQ. The CDR3 protein is CASRGEGTYEQYF. The CDR3 nucleotides read TGCGCCAGCAGAGGGGAGGGAACCTACGAGCAGTACTTC.

The chain is built from TRBV7-6 and TRBJ2-3; D is ambiguous. CDR1 SGHVS and CDR2 FNYEAQ come from the germline V gene. The V end lost 1 base, the J end lost 8 bases, and 7 bases lay between the germline ends. The CDR3 consists of 12 residues. Here the CDR3 DNA reads TGTGCCAGCAGCTTAGGTAGTGGTACGCAGTATTTT. It yields the protein CASSLGSGTQYF.

The V and J genes are TRBV5-4 and TRBJ1-2; D ambiguous. Germline V lookup: CDR1 SGHNT, CDR2 YYREEE (reference sequence). Trimming removed 4 bases from V and 4 bases from J, with 8 bases in between. CDR3 length: 12 residues. The CDR3 is CASSPGSYGYTF. CDR3 DNA: TGTGCCAGCAGCCCCGGGAGCTATGGCTACACCTTC.

J is TRBJ2-7 and V is TRBV28; 7 bases are shared with TRBD2. V gave up 3 bases and J gave up 3 bases; unmatched junction bases: 5. CDR1 MDHEN and CDR2 SYDVKM come from the germline V gene. The CDR3 has 14 residues. The CDR3 region is CASSFMGGNYEQYF. The CDR3 nucleotides read TGTGCCAGCAGTTTTATGGGGGGGAACTACGAGCAGTACTTC.

The chain carries TRBV2 and TRBJ2-3; 10 bases align to TRBD1. The CDR3 contains 16 residues. Germline values: CDR1 SNHLY, CDR2 FYNNEI. Trimming took 10 bases from V and 4 from J; bases not matched to a gene: 14. The CDR3 region has the DNA TGTGCCACTCGTCTCCGGGACAGGGGAGGGTCAGATACGCAGTATTTT. Translation: CATRLRDRGGSDTQYF.

This chain joins TRBV10-2 and TRBJ2-3, with D perhaps matching TRBD2 (6 bases). Deletions cut 4 bases from V and 3 bases from J, with 8 bases between. Germline V lookup: CDR1 WSHSY, CDR2 SAAADI. The CDR3 spans 13 residues. CDR3 nucleotides: TGCGCCAGCAGTGGGCTAGCGACAGATACGCAGTATTTT. It translates to CASSGLATDTQYF.